This TCR beta chain was sequenced during a study of blood T cell repertoires in COVID-19 (dated by TCRdb to about 2020). Concerning the study at large: Collaborator samples came from the United States, Italy and Spain and covered acute and convalescent phases of COVID-19. The prospective study material was composed of cDNA or gDNA derived from T cells, B-cell-depleted T cells, or PBMCs. Deeply sampled blood TCRbeta repertoires from subjects exposed to, actively infected with, or recovered from COVID-19 were included in the dataset. The repertoires were released in a freely available public database meant as a resource for research on the immune response to SARS-CoV-2. Samples came from the ongoing ImmuneRACE study (first 160 participants) plus 1,254 subjects from 6 global collaborators. Sample metadata almost always included a de-identified subject ID, COVID-19 status, age in years and sex. Where available, HLA class I and class II types were obtained from metadata supplied by the sample provider rather than from assay-based typing. What the study reported, not specific to this receptor: Clinical and demographic metadata were provided uncurated, with the amount varying by source and participant.

One collaborating source in Seattle enrolled patients during active infection and followed them longitudinally through the course of disease. Each collaborating institution followed its own protocols to collect whole blood in K2EDTA tubes. For TCRbeta analysis, collaborators shipped samples in one of three forms: frozen whole blood, isolated PBMCs, or DNA extracted from either of those sample types. Turning to this clone: Its target antigen remains unknown. Base qualities were left out, and no much larger clone turns up one base away.

TCRbeta CDR3 regions were amplified from genomic DNA using the immunoSEQ Assay, a bias-controlled multiplex PCR. As for how the authors treated the data: Within the assay, amplification of reference gene primers was used to estimate how many nucleated cells each sample contained. Sequence reads were collapsed and filtered to measure the absolute abundance of every unique TCRbeta CDR3 rearrangement. Productive Simpson clonality was computed per sample as the square root of Simpson's diversity index over productive rearrangements. TCRdb limited this immuneACCESS table to in-frame rearrangements with V and J called. A share of clones is missing; checked studies link under half to unresolved V genes, and the rest is unexplained. From that table come the V and J calls and clone size; the DNA was used to work out D and trimming. For this sample there are approximately 440,000 clones; approximately 88% appear just once. The ten top clones hold around 13% of the sample.

This clonotype was sampled from a woman aged 45 to 65 with COVID-19, enrolled during active disease. The sample taken for sequencing was peripheral blood.

The CDR3 region: CASSPRDRGSSNEQFF. The nucleotides are TGTGCCAGCAGCCCGAGGGACAGGGGGTCGTCGAATGAGCAGTTCTTC. This receptor chain uses TRBV13 and TRBJ2-1, with TRBD1 matching 11 junction bases. Measured from the cysteine to the phenylalanine, the CDR3 is 16 residues long. This entry keeps only the CDR3 DNA: 48 bases, framed from base 1. Trimming accounts for 5 bases at V and 7 bases at J, while the number of junction bases matched to no gene is 10. Looking up the germline V gene (reference sequence) yields CDR1 PRHDT and CDR2 FYEKMQ.